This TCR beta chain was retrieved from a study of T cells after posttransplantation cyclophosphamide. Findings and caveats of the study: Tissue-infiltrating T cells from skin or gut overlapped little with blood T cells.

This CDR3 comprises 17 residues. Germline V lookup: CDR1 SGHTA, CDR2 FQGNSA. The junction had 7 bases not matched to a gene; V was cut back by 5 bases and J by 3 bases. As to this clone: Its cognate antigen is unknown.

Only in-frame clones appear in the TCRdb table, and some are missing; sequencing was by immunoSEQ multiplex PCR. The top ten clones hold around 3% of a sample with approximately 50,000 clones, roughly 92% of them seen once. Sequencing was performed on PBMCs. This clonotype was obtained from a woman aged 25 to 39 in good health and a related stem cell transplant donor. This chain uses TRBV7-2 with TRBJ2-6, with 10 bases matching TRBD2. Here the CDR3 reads CASSPRPSGSGANVLTF. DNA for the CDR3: TGTGCCAGCAGCCCTCGGCCTAGCGGGAGTGGGGCCAACGTCCTGACTTTC.